A single sample gave rise to the 13 T cell receptor beta chains below, sequenced in a study of T cell changes during pregnancy in multiple sclerosis. Profiling relied on immunoSEQ multiplex PCR, and the TCRdb table lists in-frame clones only, not all of them. The data show fewer than 50,000 clones, about nine tenths seen once. Source: peripheral blood, taken in the second trimester of pregnancy. Source of these receptors: a female donor in good health, enrolled as a control in a pregnancy study.

V is TRBV5-4 and J is TRBJ1-2, with a possible D match to TRBD1 (6 bases). This CDR3 is built from 14 residues. Germline V CDR1 and CDR2: SGHNT, YYREEE (reference sequence). V shed 4 bases and J shed 5 bases, with 15 bases lying between them. This CDR3 is CASSPGGQKYGYTF. The CDR3 bases are TGTGCCAGCAGCCCGGGGGGCCAGAAATATGGCTACACCTTC.

The chain uses TRBV19 and TRBJ1-5; D perhaps matches TRBD1 (6 bases). The germline V and J ends were trimmed by 6 bases and 0 bases, with 12 bases remaining between them. The CDR3 runs to 15 residues. Germline lookup yields CDR1 LNHDA and CDR2 SQIVND (reference sequence). This chain's CDR3 is CASRQGTDSNQPQHF. CDR3 bases: TGTGCCAGTAGGCAGGGGACGGATAGCAATCAGCCCCAGCATTTT.

The rearrangement uses TRBV2 and TRBJ2-1; 13 bases map to TRBD2. V was clipped by 6 bases and J by 0 bases; unmatched bases: 17. Germline V gene data show CDR1 as SNHLY and CDR2 as FYNNEI. The CDR3 spans 21 residues. The CDR3 bases are TGTGCCAGCAGCGCTCTGTCCGGGACTAGCGGGGCGAAAAGCTCCTACAATGAGCAGTTCTTC. Translation gives CASSALSGTSGAKSSYNEQFF.

This clone was picked up one time. This chain joins TRBV30 and TRBJ2-3; 8 bases align to TRBD2. The J segment lost 11 bases and the V segment lost 3 bases, leaving 7 bases of the junction unmatched. The CDR3 contains 12 residues. Germline loops: CDR1 GTSNPN, CDR2 SVGIG (reference sequence). The CDR3 loop is CAWSPFAGGQYF. As DNA, the CDR3 is TGTGCCTGGAGCCCCTTTGCGGGGGGGCAGTATTTT.

The rearrangement joins TRBV2 to TRBJ2-7, with 7 bases identical to TRBD1. The CDR3 runs to 15 residues. Germline V gene data show CDR1 as SNHLY and CDR2 as FYNNEI. With V trimmed by 2 bases and J by 4 bases, 8 bases remained unmatched. CDR3 in DNA: TGTGCCAGCAGTGAATATACAGGGGATCGGTACGAGCAGTACTTC. It yields the protein CASSEYTGDRYEQYF.

The rearrangement links TRBV21-1 to TRBJ2-7; the table gives TRBD1 as D, unverified against the DNA. TRBV21-1 is recorded as a pseudogene. The CDR3 consists of 12 residues. CDR3 nucleotide sequence: TGTGCCAGCAGCAAAGTTCACTACGAGCAGTACTTC. It codes for CASSKVHYEQYF.

The chain is built from TRBV5-5 and TRBJ2-2, with a possible D match to TRBD2 (7 bases). Between the trimmed V and J ends, which lost 2 bases and 6 bases, there was a span of 8 bases. The CDR3 has 13 residues. CDR1 and CDR2 from the germline V gene are SGHKS and YYEKEE (reference sequence). CDR3 bases: TGTGCCAGCAGCTTAGGGGGGGCCGGGGAGCTGTTTTTT. It is translated as CASSLGGAGELFF.

This chain joins TRBV19 and TRBJ1-5; a possible D gene is TRBD1 (5 bases). The CDR3 length is 15 residues. Trimming left V 2 bases short and J 0 bases short, with 8 bases between. Germline CDR1 LNHDA, CDR2 SQIVND (reference sequence). The CDR3 spells CASSIQGFSNQPQHF. CDR3 nucleotides: TGTGCCAGTAGTATACAGGGATTTAGCAATCAGCCCCAGCATTTT.

The chain carries TRBV5-4 and TRBJ1-2, with D perhaps matching TRBD1 (6 bases). V lost 0 bases, J lost 8 bases, and 14 bases lay in between. The CDR3 is made up of 14 amino acids. Per the germline V gene, CDR1 is SGHNT and CDR2 is YYREEE (reference sequence). The chain's CDR3 is CASSLEQGLGGYTF. The CDR3 nucleotides read TGTGCCAGCAGCTTGGAACAGGGTCTAGGCGGCTACACCTTC.

The chain joins TRBV6-5 to TRBJ1-6; tentatively, D is TRBD1 (5 bases). Germline-derived CDR1 and CDR2 are MNHEY and SVGAGI. The CDR3 is 13 residues long. Trimming removed 6 bases at V and 4 bases at J, with 7 bases between. The CDR3 protein is CASRSGYNSPLHF. For the CDR3, the DNA is TGTGCCAGCAGGTCAGGGTATAATTCACCCCTCCACTTT.

The chain has TRBV11-2 and TRBJ1-2; no clear D. The germline CDR1 and CDR2 sequences are SGHAT and FQNNGV. The CDR3 spans 15 residues. V lost 5 bases and J 0 bases, leaving 13 bases between the germline ends. The CDR3 protein is CASSPIVGANYGYTF. For the CDR3, the DNA is TGTGCCAGCAGCCCGATCGTCGGGGCTAACTATGGCTACACCTTC.

J is TRBJ1-5 and V is TRBV7-2, with D maybe TRBD1 (6 bases). With 11 bases removed from V and 0 bases from J, the gap between germline ends came to 29 bases. Per the germline V gene, CDR1 is SGHTA and CDR2 is FQGNSA. CDR3 length: 19 residues. CDR3: CASAPQGTSLLHSNQPQHF. CDR3 bases: TGTGCCTCAGCCCCACAGGGTACGTCCCTTCTACATAGCAATCAGCCCCAGCATTTT.

V gene TRBV5-8 combines with J gene TRBJ2-1; 12 bases align to TRBD2. The length of the CDR3 is 17 residues. J lost 9 bases, V lost 3 bases, and 13 bases had no gene match. In germline, CDR1 is SGHTS, CDR2 YDEGEE. The CDR3 reads CASSSSNLAGGRGEQFF. CDR3 DNA: TGTGCCAGCAGCTCGTCGAACCTAGCGGGAGGGCGGGGTGAGCAGTTCTTC. The variable domain in full, completed from reference TRBV5-8 and TRBJ2-1, reads EAGVTQSPTHLIKTRGQQATLRCSPISGHTSVYWYQQALGLGLQFLLWYDEGEERNRGNFPPRFSGRQFPNYSSELNVNALELEDSALYLCASSSSNLAGGRGEQFFGPGTRLTVL.